What follows are 26 T cell receptor beta chains derived from one specimen sequenced in a study of CD8 T cells in Susac syndrome. The RNA input was about 0.5 to 1 ug, and it was reverse transcribed with random hexamers. TCRdb reprocessed the immunoSEQ multiplex PCR reads with MiXCR, giving one entry per CDR3 protein. Here the sample spans 120,000 to 150,000 distinct CDR3 sequences, around 94% being singletons. Sequencing used CD4+ T cells from PBMCs. These receptors all come from a human donor in good health.

The V call is TRBV2, the J call TRBJ1-4, with TRBD1 as a possible D gene (6 bases). The length of the CDR3 is 15 residues. V dropped 2 bases and J dropped 8 bases, with 15 bases sitting between them. From germline, CDR1 is SNHLY and CDR2 FYNNEI. The CDR3 protein is CASSEIRGAEEKLFF. The CDR3 bases are TGTGCCAGCAGTGAAATTCGGGGGGCTGAGGAAAAACTGTTTTTT.

The rearrangement uses TRBV29-1 and TRBJ1-1, with TRBD1 as a possible D gene (6 bases). CDR1 and CDR2 from the germline V gene are SQVTM and ANQGSEA. Trimming left V 6 bases short and J 5 bases short, with 19 bases between. The CDR3 consists of 14 residues. CDR3 amino acids: CSVYRVGRTTEAFF. CDR3 in DNA: TGCAGCGTCTACAGGGTCGGAAGAACGACTGAAGCTTTCTTT. Filled out from reference TRBV29-1 and TRBJ1-1, the complete variable domain reads SAVISQKPSRDICQRGTSLTIQCQVDSQVTMMFWYRQQPGQSLTLIATANQGSEATYESGFVIDKFPISRPNLTFSTLTVSNMSPEDSSIYLCSVYRVGRTTEAFFGQGTRLTVV.

DNA for the CDR3: TGTGCCATCAGTGAGTGGAGCGGGAGCGTTCTATACTTC. Translation gives CAISEWSGSVLYF. The chain recombines TRBV10-3 with TRBJ2-5; TRBD2 agrees at 8 bases. Germline trimming cut 1 base from V and 14 bases from J; bases unmatched to any gene: 9. The CDR3 runs to 13 residues. CDR1 is ENHRY, CDR2 SYGVKD, per germline.

The gene calls are TRBV29-1 and TRBJ2-3; TRBD1 might be the D (6 bases). V lost 4 bases to trimming and J lost 0 bases, with 11 bases between them. The CDR3 runs to 14 residues. CDR1 is SQVTM, CDR2 ANQGSEA, per germline. CDR3 sequence (DNA): TGCAGCGTTGTTACAGGGCCTAGCACAGATACGCAGTATTTT. This encodes CSVVTGPSTDTQYF.

This clonotype was seen just once. The V and J genes are TRBV3-1 and TRBJ2-4; D gene uncertain. The V end was cut by 7 bases, the J end by 1 base, with 17 bases between. This CDR3 has 16 amino acids. Germline loops: CDR1 LGHDT, CDR2 YNNKEL (reference sequence). CDR3 loop: CASTINPVGAKNIQYF. The CDR3, as DNA: TGTGCCAGCACTATAAACCCGGTGGGGGCCAAAAACATTCAGTACTTC.

This rearrangement joins TRBV7-9 to TRBJ1-2; D is undetermined. CDR3 length: 14 residues. The V and J ends lost 6 bases and 2 bases respectively, with 13 bases between them. The germline gives CDR1 SEHNR, CDR2 FQNEAQ (reference sequence). CDR3 region: CASRSRAGNYGYTF. Here the CDR3 DNA reads TGTGCCAGCAGGTCTCGGGCAGGAAACTATGGCTACACCTTC.

CDR3 in amino acids: CASSKSGQGRNEQYF. The CDR3 DNA reads TGTGCCAGCAGCAAATCTGGACAGGGGAGGAACGAGCAGTACTTC. This chain joins TRBV21-1 and TRBJ2-7; the D call TRBD1 from the table was never checked on the DNA. TRBV21-1 is designated a pseudogene. There are 15 residues in the CDR3.

The V and J genes are TRBV9 and TRBJ2-1; 8 nucleotides match TRBD2. The V and J ends lost 2 bases and 6 bases, in that order; junction bases with no gene match: 7. This CDR3 spans 15 amino acids. CDR1 and CDR2 (germline): SGDLS, YYNGEE. CDR3 coding DNA: TGTGCCAGCAGCGTGAGGACTAGCTTCGGCAATGAGCAGTTCTTC. Translation gives CASSVRTSFGNEQFF.

This rearrangement joins TRBV3-1 to TRBJ1-2; tentative D call: TRBD1 (5 bases). Germline V gives CDR1 LGHDT, CDR2 YNNKEL (reference sequence). This CDR3 region has 12 residues. V dropped 5 bases and J dropped 6 bases, with 10 bases sitting between them. The CDR3 region is CASSATRDGYTF. The CDR3 DNA sequence: TGTGCCAGCAGCGCGACCAGGGATGGCTACACCTTC. The complete variable domain, with remaining parts taken from reference TRBV3-1 and TRBJ1-2, reads DTAVSQTPKYLVTQMGNDKSIKCEQNLGHDTMYWYKQDSKKFLKIMFSYNNKELIINETVPNRFSPKSPDKAHLNLHINSLELGDSAVYFCASSATRDGYTFGSGTRLTVV.

This chain connects TRBV29-1 to TRBJ1-2, with D unclear. Trimming removed 4 bases from V and 6 bases from J, with 18 bases in between. The CDR3 spans 14 residues. In germline, CDR1 is SQVTM, CDR2 ANQGSEA. CDR3 region: CSVGGGPVPHGYTF. The DNA for the CDR3 is TGCAGCGTTGGGGGAGGGCCTGTTCCCCATGGCTACACCTTC.

The chain carries TRBV29-1 and TRBJ2-1; TRBD2 aligns across 7 bases. The germline V gene encodes CDR1 SQVTM and CDR2 ANQGSEA. The CDR3 length is 13 residues. V was clipped by 3 bases and J by 2 bases; unmatched bases: 1. CDR3 region: CSVEGLPYNEQFF. The CDR3 coding sequence is TGCAGCGTTGAGGGACTACCCTACAATGAGCAGTTCTTC.

This clonotype has only one observation. The chain couples TRBV5-1 to TRBJ2-7; D unresolved. CDR1 and CDR2 (germline): SGHRS, YFSETQ. V was cut by 2 bases and J by 0 bases, with 15 bases left in between. This CDR3 comprises 16 residues. CDR3 DNA: TGCGCCAGCAGCTTCAACCCGACACCCTTCTCCTACGAGCAGTACTTC. This gives the protein CASSFNPTPFSYEQYF.

The genes are TRBV19 and TRBJ1-5; TRBD1 aligns across 9 bases. The ends lost 4 bases at V and 9 bases at J; junction bases unmatched: 7. This CDR3 spans 14 amino acids. The germline V gene encodes CDR1 LNHDA and CDR2 SQIVND (reference sequence). CDR3 in amino acids: CASSTGQGRSPQHF. CDR3 bases: TGTGCCAGTAGTACGGGACAGGGACGATCGCCCCAGCATTTT.

V and J are TRBV30 and TRBJ2-3; 11 nucleotides agree with TRBD2. The CDR3 runs 17 residues. Germline loops: CDR1 GTSNPN, CDR2 SVGIG (reference sequence). V shed 2 bases, J shed 3 bases, and the junction held 10 bases outside the gene matches. CDR3 nucleotide sequence: TGTGCCTGGAGTAAGGGCCTAGCGGGAGGATGGACAGATACGCAGTATTTT. Translation: CAWSKGLAGGWTDTQYF.

This rearrangement joins TRBV7-9 to TRBJ2-4; 8 bases fit TRBD2. CDR1 is SEHNR and CDR2 is FQNEAQ in the germline V gene (reference sequence). The CDR3 is 17 residues long. With 1 base clipped from V and 3 bases from J, the junction kept 8 bases outside the gene matches. CDR3 sequence: CASSLVREGRGKNIQYF. CDR3 coding DNA: TGTGCCAGCAGCTTAGTTCGGGAGGGCCGAGGCAAAAACATTCAGTACTTC.

This chain links TRBV7-2 with TRBJ2-1; no clear D gene. The CDR3 has 14 amino acids. From germline, CDR1 is SGHTA and CDR2 FQGNSA. V lost 5 bases to trimming and J lost 2 bases, with 10 bases between them. CDR3 protein: CASSERVTYNEQFF. CDR3 nucleotides: TGTGCCAGCAGCGAGCGTGTAACCTACAATGAGCAGTTCTTC.

This sequence joins TRBV7-3 and TRBJ2-7; weak D call: TRBD2 (5 bases). Germline values: CDR1 SGHTA, CDR2 FQGTGA. V was pared by 5 bases and J by 2 bases, with 10 bases between. The CDR3 is 13 residues long. The CDR3 protein is CASSESGAYEQYF. Written as DNA, the CDR3 is TGTGCCAGCAGCGAATCCGGGGCCTACGAGCAGTACTTC.

The chain employs TRBV10-3 and TRBJ2-7; tentative D call: TRBD1 (5 bases). The CDR3 has 14 amino acids. Germline CDR1 ENHRY, CDR2 SYGVKD. Deletions cut 1 base from V and 2 bases from J, with 9 bases between. The CDR3 region has the DNA TGTGCCATCAGTGAGTGGCAGGGTCCCTACGAGCAGTACTTC. This translates into CAISEWQGPYEQYF.

The V gene is TRBV24-1, the J gene TRBJ1-2; possible D gene TRBD1, 6 bases. The CDR3 totals 16 residues. V was shortened by 5 bases and J by 4 bases, with 19 bases between the two germline ends. Germline V gene sequence: CDR1 KGHDR, CDR2 SFDVKD. The CDR3 coding sequence is TGTGCCACCAGTGTGGTGGACAGAGTCTTATTCTATGGCTACACCTTC. Its translation: CATSVVDRVLFYGYTF.

The chain couples TRBV4-1 to TRBJ1-1; D remains ambiguous. Germline-derived CDR1 and CDR2 are MGHRA and YSYEKL. Trimming pared 3 bases from V and 1 base from J, leaving 15 bases between. CDR3 length: 16 amino acids. The CDR3 protein is CASSHSRASPNTEAFF. In nucleotides, the CDR3 is TGCGCCAGCAGCCACTCAAGGGCGTCACCGAACACTGAAGCTTTCTTT.

This chain joins TRBV28 and TRBJ2-7; D unresolved. V lost 3 bases, J lost 1 base, and 4 bases lay in between. Per the germline V gene, CDR1 is MDHEN and CDR2 is SYDVKM. The CDR3 extends over 12 amino acids. The CDR3 bases are TGTGCCAGCAGTTTCGTTTCCTACGAGCAGTACTTC. Translation: CASSFVSYEQYF.

This chain uses TRBV11-2 with TRBJ1-4; D might be TRBD1 (6 bases). The germline V gene has CDR1 SGHAT and CDR2 FQNNGV. The CDR3 runs to 16 residues. V lost 2 bases and J lost 7, with 17 bases in between. CDR3 sequence: CASSLRVGGAREKLFF. The CDR3 bases are TGTGCCAGCAGCTTAAGGGTCGGGGGGGCGCGTGAAAAACTGTTTTTT.

The chain carries TRBV24-1 and TRBJ2-3; no clear D gene. The V gene's germline CDR1 is KGHDR and CDR2 SFDVKD. CDR3 length: 13 amino acids. With 9 bases removed from V and 0 bases from J, the gap between germline ends came to 9 bases. For the CDR3, the DNA is TGTGCCACCTCCCCGCGGAGCACAGATACGCAGTATTTT. Translated: CATSPRSTDTQYF.

This chain uses TRBV5-1 with TRBJ1-5; D unclear. The CDR3 contains 14 residues. V lost 0 bases to trimming and J lost 6 bases, with 10 bases between them. Germline V gives CDR1 SGHRS, CDR2 YFSETQ. The CDR3: CASSLGYVGQPQHF. The CDR3 bases are TGCGCCAGCAGCTTGGGTTATGTAGGTCAGCCCCAGCATTTT.

The chain couples TRBV12-5 to TRBJ2-7; D is unclear. Trimming left V 2 bases short and J 6 bases short, with 8 bases between. Germline V gene lookup returns CDR1 LGHNT and CDR2 FRNRAP. CDR3 length: 12 amino acids. This CDR3 is CASGLPPSEQYF. The CDR3 DNA follows: TGTGCTAGTGGTTTGCCCCCGTCCGAGCAGTACTTC. Complete variable domain (other parts from reference TRBV12-5 and TRBJ2-7): DARVTQTPRHKVTEMGQEVTMRCQPILGHNTVFWYRQTMMQGLELLAYFRNRAPLDDSGMPKDRFSAEMPDATLATLKIQPSEPRDSAVYFCASGLPPSEQYFGPGTRLTVT.

V usage is TRBV9 and J usage is TRBJ1-2, with 9 nucleotides matching TRBD1. CDR1 is SGDLS and CDR2 is YYNGEE in the germline V gene. V lost 2 bases and J lost 8; bases outside the gene matches: 4. The CDR3 is 13 amino acids. In DNA, the CDR3 is TGTGCCAGCAGCGTTGGGACAGGGAAAGGCTACACCTTC. This encodes CASSVGTGKGYTF. The full variable domain, rest sourced from reference TRBV9 and TRBJ1-2, is DSGVTQTPKHLITATGQRVTLRCSPRSGDLSVYWYQQSLDQGLQFLIQYYNGEERAKGNILERFSAQQFPDLHSELNLSSLELGDSALYFCASSVGTGKGYTFGSGTRLTVV.